The source of this TCR beta chain is a study of Tregs in tolerant kidney transplant recipients. General study results and limits: Antigen-driven expansion was suggested because donor-specific Tregs expanded more than all Tregs in tolerant patients.

V dropped 4 bases and J dropped 2 bases, with 19 bases sitting between them. Germline CDR1 and CDR2: SGHDN and FVKESK. The CDR3 has 17 amino acids. Unstimulated Tregs (CD4+CD25+CD127-) and CD4+CD25- non-Tregs were sorted from PBMCs. Regulatory T cells were sorted from thawed PBMCs rested overnight at 37°C with approximately 210 IU/ml IL-2. Libraries were prepared by immunoSEQ multiplex PCR; TCRdb keeps only in-frame clonotypes and omits some of them. Among just under 65,000 clones, roughly 98% were seen once, and the ten largest hold 0.34%. A note on this clone: What it recognizes is unknown.

The chain uses TRBV14 and TRBJ2-3, with D possibly TRBD2 on 5 matching bases. This clonotype originated in a human donor who received a combined kidney and bone marrow transplant. The specimen was Tregs from blood, collected before the transplant. DNA of the CDR3: TGTGCCAGCAGCCGCCCAGGAGGAGGACGCCTCACAGATACGCAGTATTTT. Its protein is CASSRPGGGRLTDTQYF.